The present T cell receptor beta chain was sequenced within a study of technical replicates of blood from several donors. V lost 5 bases and J 3 bases, leaving 14 bases between the germline ends. Germline CDR1 MNHNY, CDR2 SVGAGI (reference sequence). The CDR3 runs to 15 residues. This clone was found once. The data were produced by immunoSEQ multiplex PCR, yet TCRdb's version contains in-frame clones alone and is incomplete. The repertoire holds tens of thousands of clones, with 95% to 97% as singletons. Input material: T cells isolated from PBMCs. The receptor's source is a human donor in good health. The genes are TRBV6-6 and TRBJ1-5; no clear D. CDR3 coding DNA: TGTGCCAGCAGTCGTGAGGCCGGCTCCAATCAGCCCCAGCATTTT. Amino acid sequence: CASSREAGSNQPQHF.